This T cell receptor (beta chain) was documented in a study of blood T cells in healthy people across ages. The authors ran a second PCR of 7 to 11 cycles using a sample-barcoded 5' primer and a J-beta primer mix. The template-switch adaptor, which had 12 random nucleotides, put a tag on each cDNA molecule. MiXCR, applied by TCRdb to the 5' RACE reads, yields one record per CDR3 protein. Of about 670,000 distinct CDR3 sequences detected, roughly half appear once; the ten largest clones hold roughly 14%. This CDR3 comprises 16 residues. Germline CDR1 reads LGHDT; CDR2 reads YNNKEL (reference sequence). V was cut by 1 base and J by 0 bases, with 10 bases left in between. Peripheral blood was drawn, around 9.3 milliliters per donor.

The sequencing input was blood. The chain uses TRBV3-1 and TRBJ1-3; D is unresolved. This TCR was recovered from an elderly woman in good health. CDR3 bases: TGTGCCAGCAGCCAAGCCCGGCGGGGCTCTGGAAACACCATATATTTT. As protein: CASSQARRGSGNTIYF. Full variable domain (missing parts from reference TRBV3-1 and TRBJ1-3): DTAVSQTPKYLVTQMGNDKSIKCEQNLGHDTMYWYKQDSKKFLKIMFSYNNKELIINETVPNRFSPKSPDKAHLNLHINSLELGDSAVYFCASSQARRGSGNTIYFGEGSWLTVV.